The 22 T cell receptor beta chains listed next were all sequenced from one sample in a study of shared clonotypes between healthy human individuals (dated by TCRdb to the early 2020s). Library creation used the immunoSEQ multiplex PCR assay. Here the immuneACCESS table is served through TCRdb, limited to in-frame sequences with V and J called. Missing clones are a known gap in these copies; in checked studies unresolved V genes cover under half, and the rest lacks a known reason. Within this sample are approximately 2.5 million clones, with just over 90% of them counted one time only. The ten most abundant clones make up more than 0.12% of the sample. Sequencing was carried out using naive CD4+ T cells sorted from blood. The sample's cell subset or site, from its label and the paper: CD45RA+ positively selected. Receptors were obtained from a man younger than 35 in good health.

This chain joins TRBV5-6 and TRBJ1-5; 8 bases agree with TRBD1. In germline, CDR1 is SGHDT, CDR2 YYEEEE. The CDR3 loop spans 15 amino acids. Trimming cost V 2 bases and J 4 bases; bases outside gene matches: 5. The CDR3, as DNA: TGTGCCAGCAGCTTTAAAAGGACAGGGAATCAGCCCCAGCATTTT. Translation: CASSFKRTGNQPQHF.

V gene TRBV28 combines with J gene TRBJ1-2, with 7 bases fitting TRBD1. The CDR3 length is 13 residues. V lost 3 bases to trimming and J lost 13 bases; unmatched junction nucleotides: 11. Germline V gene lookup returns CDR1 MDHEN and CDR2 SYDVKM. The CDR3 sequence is CASSFLLQGSGTF. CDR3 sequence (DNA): TGTGCCAGCAGTTTTCTACTACAGGGGAGTGGCACCTTC.

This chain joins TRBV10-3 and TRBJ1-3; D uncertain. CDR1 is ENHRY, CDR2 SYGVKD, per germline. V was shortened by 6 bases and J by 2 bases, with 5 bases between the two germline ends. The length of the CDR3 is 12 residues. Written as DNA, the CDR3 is TGTGCCATCAGGAATACTGGAAACACCATATATTTT. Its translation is CAIRNTGNTIYF.

The CDR3 nucleotides read TGTGCCAGCAGCAAAGGGCCTGGGTTTGGGGTCAATCAGCCCCAGCATTTT. This gives the protein CASSKGPGFGVNQPQHF. The rearrangement links TRBV7-6 to TRBJ1-5; D uncertain. The V end was cut by 5 bases, the J end by 3 bases, with 20 bases between. CDR1 and CDR2 from the germline V gene are SGHVS and FNYEAQ. This CDR3 comprises 17 residues.

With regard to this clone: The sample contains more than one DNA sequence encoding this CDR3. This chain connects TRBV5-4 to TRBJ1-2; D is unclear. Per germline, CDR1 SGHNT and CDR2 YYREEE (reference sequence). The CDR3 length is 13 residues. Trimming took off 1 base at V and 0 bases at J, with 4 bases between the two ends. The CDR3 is CASSLTANYGYTF. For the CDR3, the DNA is TGTGCCAGCAGCTTGACCGCTAACTATGGCTACACCTTC.

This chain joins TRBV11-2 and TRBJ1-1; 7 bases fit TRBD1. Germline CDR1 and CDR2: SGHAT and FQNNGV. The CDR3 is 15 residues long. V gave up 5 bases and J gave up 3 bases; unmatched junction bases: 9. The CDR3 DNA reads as TGTGCCAGCAGCCTACTGACAGGGTGGGACACTGAAGCTTTCTTT. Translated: CASSLLTGWDTEAFF.

The CDR3 region is CASSFPGTALSYEQYF. DNA for the CDR3: TGTGCCAGCAGCTTCCCCGGGACAGCCCTCTCTTACGAGCAGTACTTC. This rearrangement joins TRBV7-9 to TRBJ2-7, with TRBD1 matching 7 bases. This CDR3 is 16 amino acids long. Trimming removed 3 bases from V and 4 bases from J; junction bases left unmatched: 12. Germline V gene data show CDR1 as SEHNR and CDR2 as FQNEAQ (reference sequence). The whole variable domain, filled in from reference TRBV7-9 and TRBJ2-7, reads DTGVSQNPRHKITKRGQNVTFRCDPISEHNRLYWYRQTLGQGPEFLTYFQNEAQLEKSRLLSDRFSAERPKGSFSTLEIQRTEQGDSAMYLCASSFPGTALSYEQYFGPGTRLTVT.

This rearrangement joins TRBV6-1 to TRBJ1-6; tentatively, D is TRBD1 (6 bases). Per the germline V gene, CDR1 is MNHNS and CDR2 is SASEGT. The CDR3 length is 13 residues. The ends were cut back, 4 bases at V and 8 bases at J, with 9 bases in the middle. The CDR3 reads CASSGQDHSPLHF. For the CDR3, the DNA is TGTGCCAGCAGTGGACAGGACCATTCACCCCTCCACTTT.

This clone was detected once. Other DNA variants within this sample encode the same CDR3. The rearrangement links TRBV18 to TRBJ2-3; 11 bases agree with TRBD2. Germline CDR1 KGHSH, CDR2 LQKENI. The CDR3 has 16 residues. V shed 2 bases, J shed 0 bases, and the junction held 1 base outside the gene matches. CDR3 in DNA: TGTGCCAGCTCACCAAGGACTAGCGGGAGCACAGATACGCAGTATTTT. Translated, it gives CASSPRTSGSTDTQYF.

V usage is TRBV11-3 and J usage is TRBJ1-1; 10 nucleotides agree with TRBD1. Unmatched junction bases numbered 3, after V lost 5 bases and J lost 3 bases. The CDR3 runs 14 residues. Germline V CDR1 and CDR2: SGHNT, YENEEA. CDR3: CASSHGTGDTEAFF. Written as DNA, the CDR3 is TGTGCCAGCAGCCACGGGACAGGGGACACTGAAGCTTTCTTT.

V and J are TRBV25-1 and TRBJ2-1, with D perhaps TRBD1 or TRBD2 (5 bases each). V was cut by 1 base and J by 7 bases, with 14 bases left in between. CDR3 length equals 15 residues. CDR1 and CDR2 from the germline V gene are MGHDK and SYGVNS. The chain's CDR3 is CASSEWGKGENEQFF. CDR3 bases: TGTGCCAGCAGTGAATGGGGGAAAGGGGAGAATGAGCAGTTCTTC.

The CDR3, as DNA: TGTGCCACCAGCAGAGGAGATACGCAGTATTTT. The encoded protein is CATSRGDTQYF. The genes are TRBV15 and TRBJ2-3; D unclear. The CDR3 length is 11 residues. V lost 1 base to trimming and J lost 5 bases, with 1 base between them. CDR1 and CDR2 from the germline V gene are LNHNV and YYDKDF (reference sequence).

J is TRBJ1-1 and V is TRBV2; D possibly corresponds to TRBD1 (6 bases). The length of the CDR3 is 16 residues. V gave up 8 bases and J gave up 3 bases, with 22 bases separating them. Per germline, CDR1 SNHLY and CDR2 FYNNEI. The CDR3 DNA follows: TGTGCCAGCCGAACGGGGGGCGGCACGGGGGACACTGAAGCTTTCTTT. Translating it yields CASRTGGGTGDTEAFF. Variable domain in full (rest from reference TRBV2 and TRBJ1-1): EPEVTQTPSHQVTQMGQEVILRCVPISNHLYFYWYRQILGQKVEFLVSFYNNEISEKSEIFDDQFSVERPDGSNFTLKIRSTKLEDSAMYFCASRTGGGTGDTEAFFGQGTRLTVV.

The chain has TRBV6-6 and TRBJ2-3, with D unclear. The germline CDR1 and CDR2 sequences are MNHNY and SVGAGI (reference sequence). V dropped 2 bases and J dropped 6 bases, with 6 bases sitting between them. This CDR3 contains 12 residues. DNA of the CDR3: TGTGCCAGCAGTTACGTTGTGGATACGCAGTATTTT. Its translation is CASSYVVDTQYF.

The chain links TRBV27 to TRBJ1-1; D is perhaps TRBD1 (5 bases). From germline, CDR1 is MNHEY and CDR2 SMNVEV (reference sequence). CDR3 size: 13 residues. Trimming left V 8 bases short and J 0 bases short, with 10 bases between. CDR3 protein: CASGGYMNTEAFF. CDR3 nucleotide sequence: TGTGCCAGCGGGGGGTACATGAACACTGAAGCTTTCTTT.

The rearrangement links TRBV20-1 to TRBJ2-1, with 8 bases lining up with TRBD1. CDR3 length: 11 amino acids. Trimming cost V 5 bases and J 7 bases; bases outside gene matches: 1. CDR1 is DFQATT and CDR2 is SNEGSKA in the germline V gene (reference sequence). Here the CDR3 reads CSAHRGNEQFF. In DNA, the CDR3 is TGCAGTGCTCACAGGGGGAATGAGCAGTTCTTC.

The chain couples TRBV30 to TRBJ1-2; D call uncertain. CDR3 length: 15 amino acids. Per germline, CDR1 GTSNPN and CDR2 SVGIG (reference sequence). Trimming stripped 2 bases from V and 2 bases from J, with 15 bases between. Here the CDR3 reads CAWSPPLLPNYGYTF. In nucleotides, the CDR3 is TGTGCCTGGAGTCCCCCATTGTTACCGAACTATGGCTACACCTTC. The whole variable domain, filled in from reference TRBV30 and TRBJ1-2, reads SQTIHQWPATLVQPVGSPLSLECTVEGTSNPNLYWYRQAAGRGLQLLFYSVGIGQISSEVPQNLSASRPQDRQFILSSKKLLLSDSGFYLCAWSPPLLPNYGYTFGSGTRLTVV.

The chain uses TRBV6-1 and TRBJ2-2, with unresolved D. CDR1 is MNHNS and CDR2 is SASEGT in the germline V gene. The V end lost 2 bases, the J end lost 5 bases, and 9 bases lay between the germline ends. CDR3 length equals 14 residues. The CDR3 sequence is CASSEIWFTGELFF. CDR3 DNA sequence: TGTGCCAGCAGTGAAATATGGTTTACCGGGGAGCTGTTTTTT.

This CDR3 is CASSYVQPTGVHEQYF. In DNA, the CDR3 is TGTGCCAGCAGTTACGTTCAGCCGACAGGGGTCCACGAGCAGTACTTC. The gene calls are TRBV6-5 and TRBJ2-7, with TRBD1 identical over 8 bases. V lost 2 bases, J lost 5 bases, and 11 bases stayed unmatched. This CDR3 is built from 16 residues. CDR1 is MNHEY, CDR2 SVGAGI, per germline.

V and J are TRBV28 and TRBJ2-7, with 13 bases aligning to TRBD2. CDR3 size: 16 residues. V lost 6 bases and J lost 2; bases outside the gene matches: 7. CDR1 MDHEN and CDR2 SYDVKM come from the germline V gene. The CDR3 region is CASSRTGTSGTYEQYF. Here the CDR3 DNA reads TGTGCCAGCAGCCGGACCGGGACTAGCGGGACCTACGAGCAGTACTTC.

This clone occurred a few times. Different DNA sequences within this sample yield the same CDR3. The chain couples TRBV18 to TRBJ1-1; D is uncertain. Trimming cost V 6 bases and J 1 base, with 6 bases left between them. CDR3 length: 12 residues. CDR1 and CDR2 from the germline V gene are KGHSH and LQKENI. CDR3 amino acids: CASSRQNTEAFF. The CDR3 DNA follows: TGTGCCAGCTCCCGCCAGAACACTGAAGCTTTCTTT.

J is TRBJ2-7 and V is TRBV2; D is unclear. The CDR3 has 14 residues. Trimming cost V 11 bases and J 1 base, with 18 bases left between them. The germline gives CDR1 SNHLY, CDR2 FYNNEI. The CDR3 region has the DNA TGTGCCGGAAACTCGTTGGTTTTGTCCTACGAGCAGTACTTC. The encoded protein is CAGNSLVLSYEQYF.